Listed below are T cell receptor beta chains from one sample, sequenced in a study of shared clonotypes between healthy human individuals. Profiling relied on immunoSEQ multiplex PCR, and the TCRdb table lists in-frame clones only, not all of them. The profile shows about 980,000 clones, about three quarters of them singletons. The specimen was memory CD4+ T cells sorted from blood. These receptor sequences come from a man in his late teens or twenties in good health. Both conserved end residues are part of each CDR3. Each record gives: D gene, J gene, clone size, V gene, CDR3 DNA, CDR3 protein. D genes are given only for firm matches. Rows give clone size only sometimes, using once, few, many, or a class for an expanded clone.

D gene: -
J gene: TRBJ2-7
clone size: -
V gene: TRBV7-2
CDR3 DNA: TGTGCCAGCAGCTCAGTTACCACCTACGAGCAGTACTTC
CDR3 protein: CASSSVTTYEQYF

D gene: TRBD2
J gene: TRBJ2-3
clone size: -
V gene: TRBV25-1
CDR3 DNA: TGTGCCACCAAGCGGGGCTCCACAGATACGCAGTATTTT
CDR3 protein: CATKRGSTDTQYF

D gene: TRBD1
J gene: TRBJ1-6
clone size: few
V gene: TRBV25-1
CDR3 DNA: TGTGCCAGCAGAGGGACAGGAGAGTCACCCCTCCACTTT
CDR3 protein: CASRGTGESPLHF

D gene: -
J gene: TRBJ2-7
clone size: -
V gene: TRBV4-1
CDR3 DNA: TGCGCCAGCAGCCATCAGGGGAACGTCGAGCAGTACTTC
CDR3 protein: CASSHQGNVEQYF

D gene: -
J gene: TRBJ1-2
clone size: few
V gene: TRBV19
CDR3 DNA: TGTGCCAGTAGTATCCAGGGTCCCCCTTATGGCTACACCTTC
CDR3 protein: CASSIQGPPYGYTF

D gene: TRBD1
J gene: TRBJ1-2
clone size: -
V gene: TRBV7-9
CDR3 DNA: TGTGCCAGCAGCTTAGCCGGGACAGGTGGCGGCTACACCTTC
CDR3 protein: CASSLAGTGGGYTF

D gene: TRBD2
J gene: TRBJ2-2
clone size: once
V gene: TRBV10-1
CDR3 DNA: TGCGCCAGCAGCCCCGGGACTAGCGGGAAGAACACCGGGGAGCTGTTTTTT
CDR3 protein: CASSPGTSGKNTGELFF

D gene: TRBD2
J gene: TRBJ2-3
clone size: -
V gene: TRBV5-1
CDR3 DNA: TGCGCCAGCTCACTAGCGGTAGGGCCCACGGATACGCAGTATTTT
CDR3 protein: CASSLAVGPTDTQYF

D gene: TRBD2
J gene: TRBJ2-2
clone size: few
V gene: TRBV4-3
CDR3 DNA: TGCGCCAGCAGCCAAGTAGCGGGAGGGATTACCGGGGAGCTGTTTTTT
CDR3 protein: CASSQVAGGITGELFF

D gene: -
J gene: TRBJ2-7
clone size: -
V gene: TRBV18
CDR3 DNA: TGTGCCAGCTCACCACCAGGGCAACCCTACGAGCAGTACTTC
CDR3 protein: CASSPPGQPYEQYF

D gene: -
J gene: TRBJ1-4
clone size: -
V gene: TRBV27
CDR3 DNA: TGTGCCAGCAGTTTATTGTACAATGAAAAACTGTTTTTT
CDR3 protein: CASSLLYNEKLFF

D gene: -
J gene: TRBJ1-6
clone size: once
V gene: TRBV2
CDR3 DNA: TGTGCGGTTCAGAGCTTCTATAATTCACCCCTCCACTTT
CDR3 protein: CAVQSFYNSPLHF

D gene: TRBD1
J gene: TRBJ1-1
clone size: -
V gene: TRBV2
CDR3 DNA: TGTGCCAGCAGGAAGGACAGGGTCACTGAAGCTTTCTTT
CDR3 protein: CASRKDRVTEAFF

D gene: -
J gene: TRBJ2-3
clone size: -
V gene: TRBV7-9
CDR3 DNA: TGTGCCAGCAGCTTAACGGGGGGCGTGTTAGATACGCAGTATTTT
CDR3 protein: CASSLTGGVLDTQYF

D gene: -
J gene: TRBJ1-1
clone size: few
V gene: TRBV9
CDR3 DNA: TGTGCCAGCAGCGTAGCCCCATGGGGCACTGAAGCTTTCTTT
CDR3 protein: CASSVAPWGTEAFF

D gene: -
J gene: TRBJ1-5
clone size: -
V gene: TRBV7-2
CDR3 DNA: TGTGCCAGCAGCTTAGGCGGGATTCCTAATCAGCCCCAGCATTTT
CDR3 protein: CASSLGGIPNQPQHF

D gene: -
J gene: TRBJ1-5
clone size: -
V gene: TRBV2
CDR3 DNA: TGTGCCAGCAGTGAATTCGGGAAGGGACACAATCAGCCCCAGCATTTT
CDR3 protein: CASSEFGKGHNQPQHF

D gene: -
J gene: TRBJ2-1
clone size: -
V gene: TRBV7-8
CDR3 DNA: TGTGCCAGCACATACCAGTGGGCGCATGACAATGAGCAGTTCTTC
CDR3 protein: CASTYQWAHDNEQFF

D gene: -
J gene: TRBJ2-7
clone size: -
V gene: TRBV7-2
CDR3 DNA: TGTGCCAGCAGCTTAGGAGGACAGTCCTACGAGCAGTACTTC
CDR3 protein: CASSLGGQSYEQYF

D gene: TRBD1
J gene: TRBJ1-2
clone size: once
V gene: TRBV9
CDR3 DNA: TGTGCCAGCAGCTTCACAGGGGCGGGCGTGGGCTACACCTTC
CDR3 protein: CASSFTGAGVGYTF

D gene: TRBD2
J gene: TRBJ2-1
clone size: -
V gene: TRBV10-2
CDR3 DNA: TGCGCCAGAAGAGCGGGGAGCTCCTACAATGAGCAGTTCTTC
CDR3 protein: CARRAGSSYNEQFF

D gene: TRBD1
J gene: TRBJ2-5
clone size: -
V gene: TRBV30
CDR3 DNA: TGTGCCTGGGTAGGGGGGACAGGGGTTGCAGAGACCCAGTACTTC
CDR3 protein: CAWVGGTGVAETQYF

D gene: -
J gene: TRBJ1-1
clone size: once
V gene: TRBV11-2
CDR3 DNA: TGTGCCAGCAGCTCGCAGATGAACACTGAAGCTTTCTTT
CDR3 protein: CASSSQMNTEAFF

D gene: -
J gene: TRBJ1-4
clone size: -
V gene: TRBV5-4
CDR3 DNA: TGTGCCAGCAGCCTGTTGTGGGTAAGCGGGGGAAAACTGTTTTTT
CDR3 protein: CASSLLWVSGGKLFF

D gene: -
J gene: TRBJ1-3
clone size: -
V gene: TRBV6-1
CDR3 DNA: TGTGCCAGCACACAGGGAACCTCTGGAAACACCATATATTTT
CDR3 protein: CASTQGTSGNTIYF

D gene: -
J gene: TRBJ1-4
clone size: -
V gene: TRBV29-1
CDR3 DNA: TGCAGCGTTGGGGTTAGCAGGGCAGCTAATGAAAAACTGTTTTTT
CDR3 protein: CSVGVSRAANEKLFF

D gene: TRBD1
J gene: TRBJ2-7
clone size: -
V gene: TRBV30
CDR3 DNA: TGTGCCTGGAGTAACAGGAGACAGGGGATTTACGAGCAGTACTTC
CDR3 protein: CAWSNRRQGIYEQYF

D gene: TRBD2
J gene: TRBJ2-5
clone size: -
V gene: TRBV7-2
CDR3 DNA: TGTGCCAGCAGCGAGGGACTAGCGGGAGGTCGGGAGACCCAGTACTTC
CDR3 protein: CASSEGLAGGRETQYF

D gene: -
J gene: TRBJ2-6
clone size: -
V gene: TRBV4-3
CDR3 DNA: TGCGCCAGCAGCCAAGTAGGGGCGTATGGGGCCAACGTCCTGACTTTC
CDR3 protein: CASSQVGAYGANVLTF

D gene: -
J gene: TRBJ2-5
clone size: -
V gene: TRBV7-2
CDR3 DNA: TGTGCCAGCAGCACGGGTCGCCAATTTTGGGCCCAGTACTTC
CDR3 protein: CASSTGRQFWAQYF

D gene: -
J gene: TRBJ1-1
clone size: once
V gene: TRBV9
CDR3 DNA: TGTGCCAGCAGCGTTTCATGGTCCACTGAAGCTTTCTTT
CDR3 protein: CASSVSWSTEAFF

D gene: -
J gene: TRBJ1-2
clone size: -
V gene: TRBV10-3
CDR3 DNA: TGTGCCATCAGTGAGTTCGACAGCTATGGCTACACCTTC
CDR3 protein: CAISEFDSYGYTF

D gene: TRBD2
J gene: TRBJ2-7
clone size: once
V gene: TRBV5-6
CDR3 DNA: TGTGCCAGCAGCTTAACGACTAGCGGGCTCCTCTACGAGCAGTACTTC
CDR3 protein: CASSLTTSGLLYEQYF

D gene: TRBD1
J gene: TRBJ1-2
clone size: -
V gene: TRBV5-1
CDR3 DNA: TGCGCCAGCAGCCCGACAGGGGAAGCTAACTATGGCTACACCTTC
CDR3 protein: CASSPTGEANYGYTF

D gene: TRBD2
J gene: TRBJ2-1
clone size: few
V gene: TRBV5-1
CDR3 DNA: TGCGCCAGCAGCGTGTCTAGCGGGAATTCGAATGAGCAGTTCTTC
CDR3 protein: CASSVSSGNSNEQFF

D gene: TRBD1
J gene: TRBJ1-5
clone size: -
V gene: TRBV7-9
CDR3 DNA: TGTGCCAGCAGCTCCGGCGGAGGCAGGGGGCGTAGCAATCAGCCCCAGCATTTT
CDR3 protein: CASSSGGGRGRSNQPQHF

D gene: TRBD2
J gene: TRBJ2-2
clone size: -
V gene: TRBV5-4
CDR3 DNA: TGTGCCAGCAGCGCGGGACTAGCGGGATCCGGGGAGCTGTTTTTT
CDR3 protein: CASSAGLAGSGELFF

D gene: -
J gene: TRBJ2-7
clone size: -
V gene: TRBV5-1
CDR3 DNA: TGCGCCAGCAGCCCGACCCCTGGGAGCTCCTACGAGCAGTACTTC
CDR3 protein: CASSPTPGSSYEQYF

D gene: TRBD1
J gene: TRBJ2-7
clone size: -
V gene: TRBV2
CDR3 DNA: TGTGCCAGCAGCGCAGGGGGTAGCGAGCAGTACTTC
CDR3 protein: CASSAGGSEQYF

D gene: -
J gene: TRBJ2-3
clone size: -
V gene: TRBV10-2
CDR3 DNA: TGCGCCAGCAGTGAGTCTGGGTTTCCCACAGATACGCAGTATTTT
CDR3 protein: CASSESGFPTDTQYF

D gene: -
J gene: TRBJ2-1
clone size: once
V gene: TRBV2
CDR3 DNA: TGTGCCAGCATTCTCGGACCGGCCTCCAATGAGCAGTTCTTC
CDR3 protein: CASILGPASNEQFF

D gene: -
J gene: TRBJ1-5
clone size: few
V gene: TRBV10-2
CDR3 DNA: TGCGCCAGCAGTGAGTCCGCTGCGGGGGCCCAGCATTTT
CDR3 protein: CASSESAAGAQHF

D gene: -
J gene: TRBJ2-7
clone size: -
V gene: TRBV27
CDR3 DNA: TGTGCCAGCAGTTTGGGCAGGGGGGGGTTCTACGAGCAGTACTTC
CDR3 protein: CASSLGRGGFYEQYF

D gene: TRBD2
J gene: TRBJ2-7
clone size: -
V gene: TRBV6-1
CDR3 DNA: TGTGCCAGCAGTGTCGCGGGACTAGCGGCATACGAGCAGTACTTC
CDR3 protein: CASSVAGLAAYEQYF

D gene: -
J gene: TRBJ2-5
clone size: -
V gene: TRBV9
CDR3 DNA: TGTGCCAGCAGCGTCCAAGAGACCCAGTACTTC
CDR3 protein: CASSVQETQYF

D gene: -
J gene: TRBJ1-5
clone size: few
V gene: TRBV30
CDR3 DNA: TGTGCCTGGAGCAACGGGGGCCGAAGCAATCAGCCCCAGCATTTT
CDR3 protein: CAWSNGGRSNQPQHF